This TCR beta chain was sequenced during a study of OX40 agonist ivuxolimab in advanced cancers. Regarding the complete study: Ivuxolimab was a fully human IgG2 agonistic monoclonal antibody targeting the costimulatory receptor OX40 (CD134). Intravenous ivuxolimab was administered to patients every 2 weeks at six dose levels: 0.01, 0.1, 0.3, 1.5, 3 and 10 mg/kg. Of the roughly 52 dose-escalation patients, hepatocellular carcinoma was present in about 20, melanoma in approximately 15, renal cell carcinoma in 9 and head and neck cancer in 9. In the dose-escalation cohort, 82.7% of patients were male, and the mean age was approximately 60 years, with a range of about 23 to 80. Prior anti-PD-1, anti-PD-L1 or anti-CTLA-4 therapy was permitted, and checkpoint inhibitors had been received by roughly 42% of dose-escalation patients. Partial responses occurred in three dose-escalation patients, of whom one had hepatocellular carcinoma and two had cutaneous melanoma. Peripheral TCRbeta sequencing was intended to test whether TCR sequence diversity was altered and clonal T-cell expansion was caused by ivuxolimab. The paper describes the monotherapy dose-escalation part (N ≈ 52 patients) of the phase I trial of ivuxolimab. General findings and caveats noted by the study authors: At doses of 0.1 to 3.0 mg/kg, clonal expansion of both CD4+ and CD8+ T cells in blood was seen between baseline and week 6. On average, CD8+ T cells showed more expanded clones than CD4+ T cells after ivuxolimab. In partial responders in the 0.1-3.0 mg/kg groups, normalized peripheral clonal expansion was found to be among the lowest, especially among CD8+ T cells. The antigen specificity of the peripheral T cells that underwent clonal expansion was not determined. Low levels of normalized T-cell clonal expansion were also seen in some nonresponding patients.

The trial excluded patients who had a history of autoimmune disease or were on systemic immunosuppression. Peripheral blood for TCR sequencing was drawn from every dose cohort at baseline, at cycle 4 day 1 and at cycle 7 day 1. The samples were taken from a phase I, first-in-human, multicenter, open-label dose-escalation trial of ivuxolimab. Adults with locally advanced or metastatic melanoma, renal cell carcinoma, hepatocellular carcinoma or head and neck squamous cell carcinoma were enrolled in the trial. Before TCR sequencing, CD4+ T cells and CD8+ T cells from peripheral blood were sorted into separate populations. About this clone: The antigen it recognizes is unknown. No much larger clone exists at a distance of one base, and base qualities are not known.

Inclusive of the bounding cysteine and phenylalanine, the CDR3 is 14 residues long. Just CDR3 DNA is preserved here, 42 bases in frame from base 1. Genomic DNA was isolated from the sorted cells so that the TCRbeta CDR3 region could be sequenced. TCRbeta CDR3 regions were sequenced using the immunoSEQ Assay. Imported from immuneACCESS, the table was reduced by TCRdb to in-frame sequences with V and J called. These copies leave out some clones; in studies compared against another copy, an unresolved V gene accounts for under half, and the cause of the remainder is not known. Present in this sample are 60,000 to 65,000 clones, about 91% of which were seen just once. The biggest ten clones account for about an eighth of the sample.

Rearrangement joined TRBV21-1 to TRBJ2-1. TRBV21-1 is a recognized pseudogene. The origin of this receptor is an adult with an advanced solid tumor such as melanoma, head and neck, liver or kidney cancer. Sequencing used CD4+ or CD8+ T cells sorted from blood, obtained in a trial of the OX40 agonist ivuxolimab. The CDR3 region has the sequence CASSKALSSNEQFF. In nucleotides, the sequence is TGTGCCAGCAGCAAAGCGCTTTCAAGCAATGAGCAGTTCTTC.